The clone carrying this T cell receptor beta chain was picked up a small number of times. The antigen is unknown. Losses at the gene ends were 9 bases for V and 3 bases for J; bases not matched to a gene: 4. This CDR3 comprises 14 residues. Germline V gives CDR1 MNHEY, CDR2 SMNVEV (reference sequence). The data stem from a study of CD8 T cell repertoires and HIV-1 epitope variants. Overall study: The baseline condition was 1M T cells left uncultured.

The data were produced by immunoSEQ multiplex PCR, yet TCRdb's version contains in-frame clones alone and is incomplete. The sample shows roughly 5,500 clones, roughly two thirds of them seen only once. Findings and caveats of the study: Six of nine antigen-specific clonotypes appeared cross-reactive to autologous or escape variants.

The clonotype originates from a male donor with HIV. The genes are TRBV27 and TRBJ2-1; 11 nucleotides match TRBD1. Sequencing was carried out using cultured CD8+ T cells derived from PBMCs. The CDR3 nucleotides read TGTGCCAGTACCGGGACAGGGGGCTACAATGAGCAGTTCTTC. This encodes CASTGTGGYNEQFF.